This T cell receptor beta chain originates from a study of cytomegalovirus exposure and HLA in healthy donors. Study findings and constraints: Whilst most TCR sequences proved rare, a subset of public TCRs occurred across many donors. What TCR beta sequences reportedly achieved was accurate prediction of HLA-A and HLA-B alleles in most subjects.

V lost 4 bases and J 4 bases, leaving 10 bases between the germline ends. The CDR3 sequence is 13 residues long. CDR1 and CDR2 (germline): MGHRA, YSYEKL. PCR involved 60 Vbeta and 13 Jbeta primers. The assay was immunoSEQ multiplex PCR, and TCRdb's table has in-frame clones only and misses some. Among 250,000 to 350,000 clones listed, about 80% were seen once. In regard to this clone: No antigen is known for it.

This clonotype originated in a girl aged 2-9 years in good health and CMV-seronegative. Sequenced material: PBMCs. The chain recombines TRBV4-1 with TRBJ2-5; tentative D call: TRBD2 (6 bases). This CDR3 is CASSPRETETQYF. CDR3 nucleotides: TGCGCCAGCAGCCCACGGGAGACAGAGACCCAGTACTTC.